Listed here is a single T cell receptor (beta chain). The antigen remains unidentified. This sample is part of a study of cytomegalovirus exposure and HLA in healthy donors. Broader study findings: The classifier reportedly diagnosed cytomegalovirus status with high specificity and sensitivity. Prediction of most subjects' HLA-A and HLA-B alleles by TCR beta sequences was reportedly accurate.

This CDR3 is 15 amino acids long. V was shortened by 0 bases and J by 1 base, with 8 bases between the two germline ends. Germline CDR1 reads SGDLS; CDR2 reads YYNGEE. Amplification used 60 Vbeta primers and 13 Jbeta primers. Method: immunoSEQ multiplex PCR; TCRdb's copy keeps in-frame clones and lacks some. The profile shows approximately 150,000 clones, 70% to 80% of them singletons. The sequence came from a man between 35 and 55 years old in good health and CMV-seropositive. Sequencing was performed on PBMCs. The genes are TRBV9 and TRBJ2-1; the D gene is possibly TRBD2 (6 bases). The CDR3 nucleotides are TGTGCCAGCAGCGTAGCTAGCGTATCCTACAATGAGCAGTTCTTC. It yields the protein CASSVASVSYNEQFF.